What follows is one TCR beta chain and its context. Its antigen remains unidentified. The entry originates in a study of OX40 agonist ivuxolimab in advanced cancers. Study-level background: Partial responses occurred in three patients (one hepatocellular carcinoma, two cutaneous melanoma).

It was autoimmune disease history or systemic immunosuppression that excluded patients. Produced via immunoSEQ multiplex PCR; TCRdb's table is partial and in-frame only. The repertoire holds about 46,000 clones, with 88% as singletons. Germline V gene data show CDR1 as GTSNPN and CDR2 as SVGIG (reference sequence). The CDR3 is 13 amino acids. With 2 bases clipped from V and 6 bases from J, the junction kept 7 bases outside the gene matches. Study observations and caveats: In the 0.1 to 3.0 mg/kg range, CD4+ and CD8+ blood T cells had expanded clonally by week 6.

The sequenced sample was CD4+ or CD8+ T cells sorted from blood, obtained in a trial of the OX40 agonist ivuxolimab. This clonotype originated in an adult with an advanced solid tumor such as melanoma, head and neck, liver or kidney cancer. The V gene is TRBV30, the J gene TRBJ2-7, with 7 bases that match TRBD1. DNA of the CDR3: TGTGCCTGGAGTAGGATAGGGGGCGGCGAGCAGTACTTC. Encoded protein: CAWSRIGGGEQYF.